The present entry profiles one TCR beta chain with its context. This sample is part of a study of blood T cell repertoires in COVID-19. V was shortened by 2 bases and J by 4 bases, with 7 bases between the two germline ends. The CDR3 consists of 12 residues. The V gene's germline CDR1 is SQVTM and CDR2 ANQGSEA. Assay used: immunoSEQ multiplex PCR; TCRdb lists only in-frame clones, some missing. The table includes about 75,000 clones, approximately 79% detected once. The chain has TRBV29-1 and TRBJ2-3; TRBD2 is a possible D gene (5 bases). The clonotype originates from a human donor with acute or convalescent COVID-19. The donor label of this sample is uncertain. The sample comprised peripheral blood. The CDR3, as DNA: TGCAGCGTTGAAAAGGGAGCAGATACGCAGTATTTT. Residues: CSVEKGADTQYF.